This entry lists 18 T cell receptor beta chains sequenced from one sample in a study of graft-versus-host responses after intestinal transplantation. Intraepithelial and lamina propria lymphocytes were released after the graft tissue was processed. The data were produced by immunoSEQ multiplex PCR, yet TCRdb's version contains in-frame clones alone and is incomplete. The top ten clones hold around 5.5% of a sample with about 17,000 clones, around 82% of them seen once. The specimen was ileum tissue, collected 17 days after transplant. The receptors come from a human patient who received an intestinal transplant, so some T cells may come from the graft donor.

V usage is TRBV7-3 and J usage is TRBJ2-1; 7 positions agree with TRBD2. J was trimmed by 11 bases and V by 0 bases; bases with no gene match: 10. Germline V gene lookup returns CDR1 SGHTA and CDR2 FQGTGA. The CDR3 contains 15 residues. CDR3 sequence: CASSLTPLATTQQFF. The DNA of the CDR3 is TGTGCCAGCAGCTTAACCCCACTAGCGACAACTCAGCAGTTCTTC.

The chain is built from TRBV30 and TRBJ2-3; D is ambiguous. V shed 5 bases and J shed 2 bases, with 11 bases lying between them. Germline V lookup: CDR1 GTSNPN, CDR2 SVGIG (reference sequence). This CDR3 region has 13 residues. The CDR3 DNA sequence: TGTGCCTGGGATGCCGGTAACACAGATACGCAGTATTTT. It encodes CAWDAGNTDTQYF.

This clone was detected only once. The CDR3 is CASSLPRTSGSLSYEQYF. CDR3 nucleotide sequence: TGTGCCAGCAGCTTACCCCGGACTAGCGGGAGTTTGTCCTACGAGCAGTACTTC. V is TRBV7-9 and J is TRBJ2-7; 13 positions match TRBD2. The germline CDR1 and CDR2 sequences are SEHNR and FQNEAQ (reference sequence). Trimming at V came to 2 bases and at J to 1 base, leaving 8 bases not matched to a gene. The CDR3 runs to 18 residues. Filled out from reference TRBV7-9 and TRBJ2-7, the complete variable domain reads DTGVSQNPRHKITKRGQNVTFRCDPISEHNRLYWYRQTLGQGPEFLTYFQNEAQLEKSRLLSDRFSAERPKGSFSTLEIQRTEQGDSAMYLCASSLPRTSGSLSYEQYFGPGTRLTVT.

The chain carries TRBV10-3 and TRBJ2-7; D is unclear. V lost 3 bases to trimming and J lost 4 bases, with 4 bases between them. This CDR3 is built from 11 residues. CDR1 is ENHRY and CDR2 is SYGVKD in the germline V gene. The CDR3 region has the DNA TGTGCCATCAGTGATATATACGAGCAGTACTTC. Translating it yields CAISDIYEQYF.

The rearrangement joins TRBV30 to TRBJ2-5, with 9 bases lining up with TRBD1. The CDR3 contains 15 residues. The trim removed 2 bases at V and 5 bases at J, leaving 9 bases unmatched. Germline CDR1 GTSNPN, CDR2 SVGIG (reference sequence). This CDR3 is CAWSYRGPYRETQYF. The CDR3 DNA sequence: TGTGCCTGGAGTTACAGGGGGCCGTACCGGGAGACCCAGTACTTC.

The V call is TRBV29-1, the J call TRBJ2-7, with D maybe TRBD1 (6 bases). Germline CDR1 reads SQVTM; CDR2 reads ANQGSEA. This CDR3 is 19 amino acids long. Trimming shortened V by 1 base and J by 5 bases, and 30 bases separated the two germline ends. The CDR3 protein is CSVEGIEGQSALEVDEQYF. In DNA form, the CDR3 reads TGCAGCGTTGAAGGAATCGAAGGACAGTCGGCTTTGGAGGTTGACGAGCAGTACTTC.

The chain joins TRBV11-1 to TRBJ2-7; D possibly corresponds to TRBD1 (5 bases). CDR3 length: 15 residues. The germline V gene encodes CDR1 SGHAT and CDR2 FQDESV (reference sequence). Trimming cost V 8 bases and J 7 bases, with 24 bases left between them. For the CDR3, the DNA is TGTGCCAGCCAAGCAAGTACAGGAGACTGGCTGGAGCAGTACTTC. Amino acid sequence: CASQASTGDWLEQYF.

This clone was seen only once. This sequence joins TRBV4-1 and TRBJ1-2; D perhaps matches TRBD1 (5 bases). The V and J ends lost 0 bases and 3 bases respectively, with 11 bases between them. The germline CDR1 and CDR2 sequences are MGHRA and YSYEKL. The CDR3 is made up of 15 amino acids. The CDR3, as DNA: TGCGCCAGCAGCCAAGATCGACAGCCTTACTATGGCTACACCTTC. Translation: CASSQDRQPYYGYTF.

J is TRBJ1-6 and V is TRBV28; 7 nucleotides align to TRBD1. Germline CDR1 reads MDHEN; CDR2 reads SYDVKM. V gave up 7 bases and J gave up 15 bases; unmatched junction bases: 12. This CDR3 is built from 13 residues. The CDR3 region has the DNA TGTGCCAGCACCCGACAGGGTCGCGTGGTCCTCCACTTT. It specifies CASTRQGRVVLHF.

The chain links TRBV6-5 to TRBJ2-7, with D possibly being TRBD2 (6 bases). CDR1 MNHEY and CDR2 SVGAGI come from the germline V gene. CDR3 length equals 14 residues. The V gene lost 6 bases and the J gene lost 2 bases, with 14 bases spanning the gap. CDR3 protein: CASRTGLAAYEQYF. The CDR3 DNA follows: TGTGCCAGCAGAACGGGACTGGCGGCCTACGAGCAGTACTTC.

The chain uses TRBV5-5 and TRBJ2-2; tentative D call: TRBD2 (6 bases). CDR3 length equals 15 residues. Germline V gives CDR1 SGHKS, CDR2 YYEKEE (reference sequence). V dropped 0 bases and J dropped 3 bases, with 9 bases sitting between them. In nucleotides, the CDR3 is TGTGCCAGCAGCTTGGTGGGACTGCACACCGGGGAGCTGTTTTTT. Translating gives CASSLVGLHTGELFF.

Remarks on this clone: Other DNA variants within this sample encode the same CDR3. This chain joins TRBV4-3 and TRBJ1-4, with D perhaps matching TRBD1 (6 bases). Trimming took 3 bases from V and 6 from J, leaving 8 bases between them. The CDR3 consists of 13 residues. The germline V gene has CDR1 LGHNA and CDR2 YSLEER. CDR3 nucleotides: TGCGCCAGCAGCCAGGACAGTGATGAAAAACTGTTTTTT. It translates to CASSQDSDEKLFF.

The chain recombines TRBV10-2 with TRBJ1-1; the match to TRBD1 covers 9 bases. Per the germline V gene, CDR1 is WSHSY and CDR2 is SAAADI. The CDR3 consists of 16 residues. The junction had 7 bases not matched to a gene; V was cut back by 0 bases and J by 5 bases. In DNA, the CDR3 is TGCGCCAGCAGTGAGTCGGGGGGACAGGGAAGGACTGAAGCTTTCTTT. Translation gives CASSESGGQGRTEAFF.

The chain's CDR3 is CASTQGFGSNYGYTF. In nucleotides, the CDR3 is TGTGCCAGCACCCAAGGTTTTGGGTCGAACTATGGCTACACCTTC. The J gene is TRBJ1-2, the V gene TRBV28; D gene unclear. With 7 bases removed from V and 2 bases from J, the gap between germline ends came to 17 bases. CDR3 length: 15 amino acids. The germline V gene encodes CDR1 MDHEN and CDR2 SYDVKM.

V and J are TRBV7-8 and TRBJ2-5; D is perhaps TRBD1 or TRBD2 (5 bases each). The tail of the sequence fits TRBJ2-7 better, so the J call may be wrong. CDR1 and CDR2 (germline): SGHVS, FQNEAQ. The CDR3 sequence is 13 residues long. The DNA for the CDR3 is TGTGCCAGCAGCTGGGACCCCGACTACGAGCAGTACTTC. It is translated as CASSWDPDYEQYF.

V and J are TRBV7-2 and TRBJ2-7; 7 bases map to TRBD2. This CDR3 has 15 residues. Germline V gene sequence: CDR1 SGHTA, CDR2 FQGNSA. The junction had 4 bases not matched to a gene; V was cut back by 0 bases and J by 2 bases. CDR3 nucleotides: TGTGCCAGCAGCTTAGCGGGAGGGATCCCCTACGAGCAGTACTTC. As protein: CASSLAGGIPYEQYF.

The genes are TRBV5-5 and TRBJ1-1, with a tentative D call TRBD1 (6 bases). V was clipped by 3 bases and J by 0 bases, with 15 bases between them. The CDR3 is 16 residues long. Germline values: CDR1 SGHKS, CDR2 YYEKEE (reference sequence). CDR3 sequence reads: CASSSFGGRMNTEAFF. The CDR3 nucleotides are TGTGCCAGCAGCTCGTTCGGGGGCCGGATGAACACTGAAGCTTTCTTT.

This sequence joins TRBV15 and TRBJ1-3; D is unresolved. This CDR3 is built from 14 residues. V dropped 1 base and J dropped 5 bases, with 9 bases sitting between them. The germline CDR1 and CDR2 sequences are LNHNV and YYDKDF (reference sequence). The CDR3 coding sequence is TGTGCCACCAGCAGAGTGGCGGATCGAAACACCATATATTTT. Translated, it gives CATSRVADRNTIYF.